This TCR beta chain appears in the sequencing data of a study of T-cell reconstitution after alpha-beta-depleted transplantation in children. Unique molecular identifiers were used in preparing the TCRbeta library. TCRdb redid the calling of the PCR reads with MiXCR, one entry per CDR3 protein. The table has around 600,000 distinct CDR3 sequences, 10% seen once. This clonotype has just a few counts. This material consisted of PBMCs from the stem cell graft donor, taken from the stem cell graft. This TCR was recovered from a human donor who donated a stem cell graft to a child with acute myeloid leukemia.

As DNA, the CDR3 is TGTGCCAGCAGCGCTATCCGGGTCCCCAATCAGCCCCAGCATTTT. Encoded protein: CASSAIRVPNQPQHF. The genes are TRBV5-6 and TRBJ1-5; D gene ambiguous. There are 15 residues in the CDR3. Trimming stripped 4 bases from V and 3 bases from J, with 14 bases between. The germline V gene has CDR1 SGHDT and CDR2 YYEEEE.